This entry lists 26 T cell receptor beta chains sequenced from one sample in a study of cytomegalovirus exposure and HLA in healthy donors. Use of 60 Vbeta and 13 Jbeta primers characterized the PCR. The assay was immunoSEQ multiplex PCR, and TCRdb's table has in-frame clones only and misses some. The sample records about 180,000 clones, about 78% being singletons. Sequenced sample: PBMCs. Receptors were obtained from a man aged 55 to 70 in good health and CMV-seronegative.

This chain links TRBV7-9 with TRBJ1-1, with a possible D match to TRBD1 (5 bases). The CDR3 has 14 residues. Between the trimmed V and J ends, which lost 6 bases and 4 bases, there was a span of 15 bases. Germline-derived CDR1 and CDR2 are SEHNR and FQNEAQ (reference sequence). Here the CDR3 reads CASSQGRKGTEAFF. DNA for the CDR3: TGTGCCAGCAGTCAGGGCCGAAAGGGCACTGAAGCTTTCTTT.

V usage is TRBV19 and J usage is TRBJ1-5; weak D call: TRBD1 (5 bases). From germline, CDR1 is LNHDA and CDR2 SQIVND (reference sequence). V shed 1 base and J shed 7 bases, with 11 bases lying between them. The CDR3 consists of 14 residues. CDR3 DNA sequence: TGTGCCAGTAGTATAGGCAGGGAAGGCCAGCCCCAGCATTTT. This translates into CASSIGREGQPQHF.

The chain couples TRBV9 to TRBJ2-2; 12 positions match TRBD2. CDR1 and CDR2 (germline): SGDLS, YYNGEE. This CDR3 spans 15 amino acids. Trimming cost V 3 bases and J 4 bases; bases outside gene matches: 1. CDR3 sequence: CASSATSGSTGELFF. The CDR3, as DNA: TGTGCCAGCAGCGCGACTAGCGGGAGCACCGGGGAGCTGTTTTTT.

The CDR3, as DNA: TGCGCCAGCAGTGACCGGGATTCGGGGGGAAATCAGCCCCAGCATTTT. As protein: CASSDRDSGGNQPQHF. The V and J genes are TRBV10-2 and TRBJ1-5, with D maybe TRBD1 (5 bases). V was trimmed by 3 bases and J by 4 bases, leaving 16 bases between them. CDR1 is WSHSY, CDR2 SAAADI, per germline. The CDR3 extends over 16 amino acids.

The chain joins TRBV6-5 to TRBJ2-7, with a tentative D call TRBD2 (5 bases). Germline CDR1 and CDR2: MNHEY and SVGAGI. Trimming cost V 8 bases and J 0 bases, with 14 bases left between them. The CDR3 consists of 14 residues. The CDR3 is CASLIRGGSYEQYF. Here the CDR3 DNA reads TGTGCCAGCCTGATACGGGGTGGCTCCTACGAGCAGTACTTC.

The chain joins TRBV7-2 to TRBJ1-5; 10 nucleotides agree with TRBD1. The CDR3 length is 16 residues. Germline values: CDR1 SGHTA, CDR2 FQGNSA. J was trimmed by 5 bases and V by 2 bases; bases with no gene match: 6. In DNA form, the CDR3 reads TGTGCCAGCAGCTTAATCGACAGGGGGCATGATCAGCCCCAGCATTTT. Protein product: CASSLIDRGHDQPQHF.

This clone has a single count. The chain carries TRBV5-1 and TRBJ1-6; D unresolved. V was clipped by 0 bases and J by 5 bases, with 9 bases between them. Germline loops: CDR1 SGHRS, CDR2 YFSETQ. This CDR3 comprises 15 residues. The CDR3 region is CASSLEGRDNSPLHF. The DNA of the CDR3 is TGCGCCAGCAGCTTGGAAGGGAGGGATAATTCACCCCTCCACTTT.

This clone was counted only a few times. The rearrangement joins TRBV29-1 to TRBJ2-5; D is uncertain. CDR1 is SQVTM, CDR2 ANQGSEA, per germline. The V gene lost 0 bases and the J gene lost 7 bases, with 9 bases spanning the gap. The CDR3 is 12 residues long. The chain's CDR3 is CSVEEEPGTQYF. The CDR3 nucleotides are TGCAGCGTTGAAGAGGAACCGGGGACCCAGTACTTC.

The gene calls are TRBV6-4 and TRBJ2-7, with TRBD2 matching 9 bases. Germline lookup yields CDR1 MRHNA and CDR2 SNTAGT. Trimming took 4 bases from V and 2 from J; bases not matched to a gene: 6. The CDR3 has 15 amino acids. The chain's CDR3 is CASSVEAGGPYEQYF. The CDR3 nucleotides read TGTGCCAGCAGTGTCGAGGCGGGAGGGCCCTACGAGCAGTACTTC.

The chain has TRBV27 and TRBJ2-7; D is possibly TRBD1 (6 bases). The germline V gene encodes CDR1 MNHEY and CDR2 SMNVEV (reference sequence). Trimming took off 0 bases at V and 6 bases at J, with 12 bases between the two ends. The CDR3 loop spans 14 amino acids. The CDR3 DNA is TGTGCCAGCAGTTTATCGGCAGGGGCGGGCGAGCAGTACTTC. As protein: CASSLSAGAGEQYF.

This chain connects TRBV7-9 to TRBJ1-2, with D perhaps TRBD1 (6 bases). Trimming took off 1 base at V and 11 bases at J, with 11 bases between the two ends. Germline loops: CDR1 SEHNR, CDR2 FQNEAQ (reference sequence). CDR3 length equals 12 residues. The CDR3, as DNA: TGTGCCAGCAGCTTAGAGGACAGTCCTTACACCTTC. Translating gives CASSLEDSPYTF. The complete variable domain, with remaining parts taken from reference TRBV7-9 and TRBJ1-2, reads DTGVSQNPRHKITKRGQNVTFRCDPISEHNRLYWYRQTLGQGPEFLTYFQNEAQLEKSRLLSDRFSAERPKGSFSTLEIQRTEQGDSAMYLCASSLEDSPYTFGSGTRLTVV.

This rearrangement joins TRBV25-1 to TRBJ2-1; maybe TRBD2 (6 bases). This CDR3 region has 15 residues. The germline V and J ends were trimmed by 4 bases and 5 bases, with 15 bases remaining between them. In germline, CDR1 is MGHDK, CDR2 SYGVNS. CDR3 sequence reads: CASSGLDLFHNEQFF. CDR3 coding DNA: TGTGCCAGCAGTGGACTAGATCTCTTTCACAATGAGCAGTTCTTC.

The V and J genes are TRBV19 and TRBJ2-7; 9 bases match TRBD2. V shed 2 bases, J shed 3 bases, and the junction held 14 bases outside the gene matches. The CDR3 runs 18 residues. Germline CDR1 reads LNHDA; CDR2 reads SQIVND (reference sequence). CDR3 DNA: TGTGCCAGTAGTATAAGGTCAGGACGTAGCGGGAGCGGCTACGAGCAGTACTTC. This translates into CASSIRSGRSGSGYEQYF.

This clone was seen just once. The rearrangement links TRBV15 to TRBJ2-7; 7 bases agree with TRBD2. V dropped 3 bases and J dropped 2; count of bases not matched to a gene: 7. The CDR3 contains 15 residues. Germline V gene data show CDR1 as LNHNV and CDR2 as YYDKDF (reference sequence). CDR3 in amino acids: CATSREASGAYEQYF. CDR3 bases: TGTGCCACCAGCAGGGAGGCGAGCGGGGCCTACGAGCAGTACTTC.

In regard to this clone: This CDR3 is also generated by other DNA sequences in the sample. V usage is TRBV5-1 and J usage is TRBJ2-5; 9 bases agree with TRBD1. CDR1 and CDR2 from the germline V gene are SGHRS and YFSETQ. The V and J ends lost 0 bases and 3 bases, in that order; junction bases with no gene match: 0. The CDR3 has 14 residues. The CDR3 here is CASSLGTGEETQYF. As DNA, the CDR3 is TGCGCCAGCAGCTTGGGGACAGGGGAAGAGACCCAGTACTTC. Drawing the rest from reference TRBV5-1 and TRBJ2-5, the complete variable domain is KAGVTQTPRYLIKTRGQQVTLSCSPISGHRSVSWYQQTPGQGLQFLFEYFSETQRNKGNFPGRFSGRQFSNSRSEMNVSTLELGDSALYLCASSLGTGEETQYFGPGTRLLVL.

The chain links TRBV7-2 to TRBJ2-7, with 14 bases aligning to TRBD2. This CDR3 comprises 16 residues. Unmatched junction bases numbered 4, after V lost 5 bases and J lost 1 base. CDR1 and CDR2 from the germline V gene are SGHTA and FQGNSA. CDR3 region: CASSIRTSGRSYEQYF. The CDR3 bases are TGTGCCAGCAGCATAAGGACTAGCGGGAGGTCCTACGAGCAGTACTTC.

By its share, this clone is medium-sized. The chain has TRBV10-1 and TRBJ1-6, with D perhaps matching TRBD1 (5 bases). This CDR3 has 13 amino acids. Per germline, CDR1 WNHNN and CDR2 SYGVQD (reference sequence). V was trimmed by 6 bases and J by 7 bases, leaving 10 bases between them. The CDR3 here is CASSRDWNSPLHF. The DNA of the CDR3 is TGCGCCAGCAGCCGGGACTGGAATTCACCCCTCCACTTT.

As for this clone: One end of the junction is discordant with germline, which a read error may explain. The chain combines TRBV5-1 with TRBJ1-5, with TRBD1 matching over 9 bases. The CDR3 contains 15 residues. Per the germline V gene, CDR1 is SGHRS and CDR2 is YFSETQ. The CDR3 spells CASSLGQGYNQPQNF. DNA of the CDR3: TGCGCCAGCAGCCTGGGACAGGGCTACAATCAGCCCCAGAATTTT.

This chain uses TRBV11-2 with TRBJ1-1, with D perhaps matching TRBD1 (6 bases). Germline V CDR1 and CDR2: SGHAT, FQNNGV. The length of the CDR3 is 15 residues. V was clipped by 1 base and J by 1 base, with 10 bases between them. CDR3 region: CASSLGHRENTEAFF. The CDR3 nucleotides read TGTGCCAGCAGCTTAGGTCACAGGGAGAACACTGAAGCTTTCTTT.

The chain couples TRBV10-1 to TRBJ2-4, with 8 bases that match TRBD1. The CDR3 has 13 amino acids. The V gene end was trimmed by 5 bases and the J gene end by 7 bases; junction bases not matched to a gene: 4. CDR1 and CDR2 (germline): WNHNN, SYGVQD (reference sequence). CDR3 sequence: CASSYRGDNIQYF. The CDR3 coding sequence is TGCGCCAGCAGTTACAGGGGGGACAACATTCAGTACTTC.

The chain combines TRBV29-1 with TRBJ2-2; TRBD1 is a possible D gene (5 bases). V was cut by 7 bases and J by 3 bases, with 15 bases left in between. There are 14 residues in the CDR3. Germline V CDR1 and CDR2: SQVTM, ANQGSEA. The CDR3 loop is CSAAARVDTGELFF. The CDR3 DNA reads TGCAGCGCCGCTGCCAGGGTTGACACCGGGGAGCTGTTTTTT.

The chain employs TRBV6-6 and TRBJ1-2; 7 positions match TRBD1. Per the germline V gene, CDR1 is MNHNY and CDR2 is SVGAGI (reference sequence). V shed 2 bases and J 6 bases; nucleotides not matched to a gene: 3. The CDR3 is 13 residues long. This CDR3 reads CASSYTTGNGYTF. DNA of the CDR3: TGTGCCAGCAGTTACACGACAGGGAATGGCTACACCTTC.

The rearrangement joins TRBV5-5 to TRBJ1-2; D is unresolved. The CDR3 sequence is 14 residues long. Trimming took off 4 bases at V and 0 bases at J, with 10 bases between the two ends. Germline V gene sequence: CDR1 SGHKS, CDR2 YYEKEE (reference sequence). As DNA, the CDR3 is TGTGCCAGCAGCCCGCTCGCAGCTAACTATGGCTACACCTTC. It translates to CASSPLAANYGYTF.

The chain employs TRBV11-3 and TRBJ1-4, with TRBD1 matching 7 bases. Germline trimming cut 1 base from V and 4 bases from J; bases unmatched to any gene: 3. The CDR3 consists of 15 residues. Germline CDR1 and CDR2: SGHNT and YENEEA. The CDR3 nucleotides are TGTGCCAGCAGCTTAGGCGGGACAGATAATGAAAAACTGTTTTTT. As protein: CASSLGGTDNEKLFF.

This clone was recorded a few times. CDR3 loop: CASSRGLARAGELFF. In nucleotides, the CDR3 is TGTGCCAGCAGCCGGGGACTAGCGAGAGCCGGGGAGCTGTTTTTT. The genes are TRBV5-4 and TRBJ2-2; 10 bases are a match to TRBD2. The junction had 6 bases not matched to a gene; V was cut back by 4 bases and J by 6 bases. The CDR3 sequence is 15 residues long. The germline V gene has CDR1 SGHNT and CDR2 YYREEE (reference sequence).

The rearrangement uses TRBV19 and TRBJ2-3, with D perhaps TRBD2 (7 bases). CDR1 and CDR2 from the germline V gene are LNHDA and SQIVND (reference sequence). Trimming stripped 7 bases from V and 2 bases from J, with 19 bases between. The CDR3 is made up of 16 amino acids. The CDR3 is CASIAPLGGDTDTQYF. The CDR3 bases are TGTGCCAGTATCGCCCCCCTAGGGGGGGACACAGATACGCAGTATTTT.